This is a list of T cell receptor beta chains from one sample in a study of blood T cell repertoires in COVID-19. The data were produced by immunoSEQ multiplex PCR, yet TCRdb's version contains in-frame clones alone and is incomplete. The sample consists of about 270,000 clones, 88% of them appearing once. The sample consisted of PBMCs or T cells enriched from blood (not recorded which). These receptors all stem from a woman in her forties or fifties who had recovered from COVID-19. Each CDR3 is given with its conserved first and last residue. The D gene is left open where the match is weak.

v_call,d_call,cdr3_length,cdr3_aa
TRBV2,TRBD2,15,CASSEWVSGKETQYF
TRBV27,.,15,CASSRTGLRGYEQYF
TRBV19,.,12,CASSVINEKLFF
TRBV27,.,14,CASSLVAVTDTQYF
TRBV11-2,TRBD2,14,CASSTHRGSGTQYF
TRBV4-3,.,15,CASSQYVGRGDRRIF
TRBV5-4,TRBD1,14,CASSQQGVNYGYTF
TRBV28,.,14,CASSSRGANTEAFF
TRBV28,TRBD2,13,CATGGLAGYEQYF
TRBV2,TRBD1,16,CASTRIGDRGEDTQYF
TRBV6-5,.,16,CASSYPQGTLLQPQHF
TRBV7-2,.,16,CASSLGGVMQNQPQHF